The clone carrying this TCR beta chain appeared once. Its antigen is not known. On the basis of clinical symptoms, serum thyroxine and TRAb, thyroid ultrasound and orbital computed tomography, diagnoses were made. This record belongs to a study of T cells in Graves' hyperthyroidism and ophthalmopathy. Overall study results and limits: The model foresaw ophthalmopathy a median roughly 6 months prior to onset. From stable hyperthyroidism, ophthalmopathy was set apart by a 13 V-J model.

Amplification targeted TCR beta CDR3 regions from RNA transcripts. Primed by the HTBI set, a first-round RT-PCR was run on the TCR CDR3. TCRdb re-called the multiplex PCR reads with MiXCR, one entry per CDR3 protein. The sample consists of 350,000 to 400,000 distinct CDR3 sequences, around 14% of them appearing once. Germline V gene lookup returns CDR1 SGHKS and CDR2 YYEKEE (reference sequence). Trimming at V came to 4 bases and at J to 3 bases, leaving 6 bases not matched to a gene. There are 15 residues in the CDR3. Source material: blood. The chain combines TRBV5-5 with TRBJ2-7, with TRBD2 matching over 11 bases. This clonotype was sampled from a woman aged 30 to 39 with Graves' hyperthyroidism. The CDR3 region has the DNA TGTGCCAGCAGCCCCAGACTAGCGGGACTCTACGAGCAGTACTTC. It translates to CASSPRLAGLYEQYF.